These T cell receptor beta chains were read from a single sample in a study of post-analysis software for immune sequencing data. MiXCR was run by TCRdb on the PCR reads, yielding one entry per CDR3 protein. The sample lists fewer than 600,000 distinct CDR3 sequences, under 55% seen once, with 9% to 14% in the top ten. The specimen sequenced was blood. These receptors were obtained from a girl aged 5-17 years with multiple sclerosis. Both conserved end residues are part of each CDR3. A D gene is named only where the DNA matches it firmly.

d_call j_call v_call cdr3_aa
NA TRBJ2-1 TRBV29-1 CSAGTLRRSYNEQFF
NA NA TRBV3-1 CASSQDYRTPTAKETQYF
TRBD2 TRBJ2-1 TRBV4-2 CASSQEGAGGSYNEQFF
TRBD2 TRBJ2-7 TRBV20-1 CSAEREQSEQYF
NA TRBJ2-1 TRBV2 CASSRRPGANEQFF
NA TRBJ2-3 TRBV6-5 CASRPTSRATHTQYF
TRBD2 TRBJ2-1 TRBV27 CASSLAGYNEQFF
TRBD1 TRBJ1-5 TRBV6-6 CASSHPGQGEQPQHF
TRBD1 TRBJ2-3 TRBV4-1 CASSQEPRGPDTQYF
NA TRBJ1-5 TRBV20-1 CSARFLNFGGQPQHF